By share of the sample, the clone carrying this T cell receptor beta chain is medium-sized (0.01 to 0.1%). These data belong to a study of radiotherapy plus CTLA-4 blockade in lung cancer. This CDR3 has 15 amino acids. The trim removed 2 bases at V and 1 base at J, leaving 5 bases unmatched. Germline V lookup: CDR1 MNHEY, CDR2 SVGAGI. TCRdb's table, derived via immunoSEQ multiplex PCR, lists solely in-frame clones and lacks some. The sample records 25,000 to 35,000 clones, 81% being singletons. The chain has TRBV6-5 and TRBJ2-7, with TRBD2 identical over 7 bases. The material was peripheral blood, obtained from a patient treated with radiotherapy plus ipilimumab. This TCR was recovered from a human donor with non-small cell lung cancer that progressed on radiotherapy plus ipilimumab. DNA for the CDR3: TGTGCCAGCAGTTACCGCCGGGGAGGGTCCTACGAGCAGTACTTC. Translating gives CASSYRRGGSYEQYF.